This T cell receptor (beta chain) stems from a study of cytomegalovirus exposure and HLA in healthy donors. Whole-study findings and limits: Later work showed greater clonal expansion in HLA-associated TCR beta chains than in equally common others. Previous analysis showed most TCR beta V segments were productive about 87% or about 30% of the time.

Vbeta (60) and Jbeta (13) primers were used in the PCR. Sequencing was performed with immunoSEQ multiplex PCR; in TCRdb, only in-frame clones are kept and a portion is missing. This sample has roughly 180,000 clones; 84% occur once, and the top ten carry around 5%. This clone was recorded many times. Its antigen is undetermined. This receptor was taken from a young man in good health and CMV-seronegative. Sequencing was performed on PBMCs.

The CDR3 nucleotides read TGTGCCAGTAGTCCGACAGGGGACTATGGCTACACCTTC. Amino acids: CASSPTGDYGYTF. The rearrangement links TRBV19 to TRBJ1-2; 8 positions match TRBD1. CDR1 is LNHDA, CDR2 SQIVND, per germline (reference sequence). V lost 5 bases to trimming and J lost 3 bases; unmatched junction nucleotides: 2. This CDR3 contains 13 residues. Complete variable domain (other parts from reference TRBV19 and TRBJ1-2): DGGITQSPKYLFRKEGQNVTLSCEQNLNHDAMYWYRQDPGQGLRLIYYSQIVNDFQKGDIAEGYSVSREKKESFPLTVTSAQKNPTAFYLCASSPTGDYGYTFGSGTRLTVV.